This entry describes one T cell receptor beta chain. This entry is derived from a study of cytomegalovirus exposure and HLA in healthy donors. PCR was performed using 60 Vbeta and 13 Jbeta primers. The repertoire was sequenced with immunoSEQ multiplex PCR; TCRdb's copy has only in-frame clones and lacks some. The data hold under 65,000 clones, with more than 65% observed a single time. This receptor was identified in a woman between 18 and 30 years old in good health and CMV-seronegative. Material: PBMCs.

DNA of the CDR3: TGTGCCATCAGTGCCGGGACAGGCTCCGTAGATCAGCCCCAGCATTTT. Translation gives CAISAGTGSVDQPQHF. The V call is TRBV10-3, the J call TRBJ1-5; 8 bases map to TRBD1. CDR1 is ENHRY and CDR2 is SYGVKD in the germline V gene. The CDR3 runs 16 residues. J lost 5 bases, V lost 4 bases, and 10 bases had no gene match.